Here is one T cell receptor (beta chain) with its context. This clone appeared once. The target of this receptor is not known. No base quality information exists; no much larger clone differs at one position. The method was the immunoSEQ multiplex PCR assay. A mixture of 60 forward primers for TCR Vbeta segments and 13 reverse primers for TCR Jbeta segments was used in the multiplex PCR. The CDR3 region of rearranged TCR beta genes was amplified from genomic DNA with a multiplex PCR assay. The Illumina HiSeq System was used to sequence the amplified TCR beta libraries as 87-base-pair reads. On the authors' methods: In a later analysis, roughly 80 million unique TCR beta chains were counted across the 500 to 850 repertoires, and roughly 10 million of these chains were shared by at least two donors. Raw reads were error-corrected and collapsed into unique sequences with a nearest-neighbor algorithm that merged closely related sequences to remove PCR and sequencing errors. V, D and J gene segments were assigned by aligning CDR3 sequences to IMGT reference sequences. For a sequence to be retained, a match of at least six nucleotides was required to both a V gene segment and a J gene segment. Rearrangements were called productive when the CDR3 lacked stop codons and stayed in frame with V and J; all others were non-productive. CDR3 was defined according to IMGT convention as the region running from the second conserved V-encoded cysteine to the conserved J-encoded phenylalanine. Sequences without an unambiguous match to a single V gene segment were excluded from the earlier analysis of several hundred of the donors. In an earlier analysis of several hundred of the donors, V segments were called functional above 56.7% productive rearrangements and were called segregating when the between-donor standard deviation exceeded 5%. A statistical classification framework was built to diagnose cytomegalovirus status from the catalog of TCR beta chain sequences. V and J gene assignment, in a later analysis, came from comparing TCR nucleotide sequences with IMGT/GENE-DB human TR gene sequences. Using the TCRdist pipeline, a later analysis assigned CDR3 sequences along with most-parsimonious VDJ recombination scenarios. In a later analysis, every TCR beta chain was defined by the combination of its CDR3 amino acid sequence and its V-gene family, and reads without a unique V-gene family were dropped. As a way to deal with suspected cross-contamination and a sequencing artifact, a later analysis dropped hundreds of nucleotide sequences that were highly shared and had low generation probability. In a later analysis, a clonal expansion index was calculated for each public chain from normalized within-repertoire ranks of inferred template counts. In a later analysis, generation probabilities were computed using a VDJ recombination model fitted to out-of-frame rearrangements, and the results were checked against IGoR. In a later analysis, hypergeometric tests were used to score TCR-TCR, TCR-HLA and TCR-CMV co-occurrence, with a repertoire-size bias correction applied to TCR pairs. To estimate false discovery rates, a later analysis permuted the HLA or CMV assignments 20 times. In a later analysis, co-occurring TCRs were grouped using DBSCAN, with TCRdist sequence similarity added in when clustering inside HLA-allele-positive subsets. Co-occurrence clustering excluded repertoires with fewer than 30,000 or more than 120,000 public chains, plus five with anomalous nucleotide sharing. As stored in TCRdb, this immuneACCESS dataset retains in-frame rearrangements with V and J assigned. A fraction of the clones does not appear; measured against another copy, unresolved V genes explain less than half of the discrepancy, and the remainder lacks a known reason. D and trimming were read from the DNA, whereas the V and J calls and clone size are those reported in that table. For this sample there are about 130,000 clones; 80% to 90% appear just once. Around 10% of the sample goes to the ten largest clones.

This sample is part of a study of cytomegalovirus exposure and HLA in healthy donors (dated by TCRdb to 2015 to 2018). For context, the study as a whole: According to an earlier analysis of 587 of the donors, some 180 million T cells yielded approximately 120 million unique TCR beta sequences and approximately 300 Gb of sequence data. About 310 gigabases of sequencing data and around 87 million unique TCR sequences were included in an early release covering several hundred HLA-typed donors. The study used immunosequencing to profile the T cell repertoires of several hundred subjects and linked those repertoires to cytomegalovirus serostatus. Every discovery cohort repertoire had been produced on one sequencing platform. An earlier analysis of around 580 of the donors used high-throughput TCR beta sequencing to judge whether each TCR beta V gene segment behaved as functional or pseudogenic. Alongside the repertoire data, information on donor age, sex, ethnicity and CMV serostatus was compiled. A separate validation cohort of approximately 130 different subjects was used in addition to the approximately 610-subject first cohort. About 5 DR-DQ haplotypes were handled as single units for association and clustering, since linkage in the cohort was strong. To study patterns of TCR occurrence, a later analysis re-analyzed previously published TCR beta repertoires from more than 550 donors and added high-resolution HLA genotyping. The later analysis used no new phenotypic data to find candidate immune exposures, relying instead on TCR beta sequences and their occurrence across donors. Typing coverage differed by locus: A, B, C, DRB1 and DQB1 were typed in roughly 620-630 donors, DQA1 in 522, DPA1 in nearly 610, and DPB1 in roughly 450. The genetic ancestry cluster associated with self-reported Caucasian donors included 81% of the 398 genotyped donors. A later genetic analysis used genome-wide SNP genotypes for 398 of the 666 donors, treating that subset as a discovery cohort. Among about 370 genotyped donors of the cohort, an average of around 220,000 unique TCR beta nucleotide sequences was sequenced per donor, of which approximately 19% were non-productive. Both class I and class II loci were covered by HLA typing, at four-digit resolution. The study was designed to test whether signatures of past pathogen exposure could be identified by cataloging public T cell receptors. To predict cytomegalovirus infection status, the study brought together high-throughput TCR immunosequencing, statistical association of individual TCRs with disease status, and machine learning. Broad study findings and their caveats: According to a later analysis, most CMV-associated TCR beta chains appeared to be HLA-restricted, and the HLA associations seemed to be driven largely by CMV exposure. Presence/absence analyses assumed roughly uniform sequencing depth across donors, an assumption that may not hold. Because HLA typing was unavailable for some donors at each locus, only the typed subset was used in association tests. The only immune exposure information available for the cohort was CMV serostatus. Because counts were too low, seventeen rarely observed V segments, including chromosome 9 orphons, were excluded from the earlier analysis of several hundred of the donors. A later analysis found that HLA-associated TCR beta chains were more clonally expanded and had lower generation probabilities than equally common non-associated chains. Only TCR beta chains were sequenced in this cohort, and the absence of alpha or paired-chain data limited detectable features. Several of the top co-occurrence clusters appeared to be linked to parvovirus B19, influenza, CMV and Epstein-Barr virus, according to a later analysis. The study gave a list of about 160 TCR beta chains associated with cytomegalovirus. In an earlier analysis of more than 500 of the donors, most TCR beta V segments appeared in productive rearrangements about 90% or about 30% of the time, broadly matching IMGT annotations. Because the 87-base-pair reads could not distinguish some IMGT-functional V segments, including TRBV6-2 and TRBV6-3, those segments were excluded. Linkage disequilibrium might explain the correlated functional status among segregating V segments, but an unknown experimental factor could not be excluded. A group of highly shared sequence variants was considered likely to be a technical artifact of the sequencing pipeline. V-gene and J-gene trimming of TCR beta chains was associated with a missense DCLRE1C variant in a later genetic analysis, and the association was replicated in an independent cohort. A later genetic analysis reported fewer N-insertions in productive TCRs among donors in an Asian-associated ancestry cluster than the approximately 700-donor mean. A further reported finding was that TCR beta sequences accurately predicted the HLA-A and HLA-B alleles for most subjects in the first cohort. A few of the identified cytomegalovirus-associated TCR beta chains were confirmed in vitro to be specific for cytomegalovirus antigens. At a false discovery rate of 0.05, a later analysis linked 16,000 or so TCR beta sequences to specific HLA alleles. Most TCR sequences were observed very rarely across donors, whereas some public TCRs were present in many individuals. In a later analysis, the rate of TCR association differed among HLA loci, with DRB1 alleles having the most associated TCRs and HLA-C alleles having the fewest. Strong co-occurrence of HLA alleles, especially DR and DQ, made assigning TCR associations to individual alleles difficult. In both the original and validation cohorts, the classifier was reported to diagnose cytomegalovirus status with high specificity and sensitivity. It was suggested by the authors that the approach could potentially be generalized to other disease states and immunological phenotypes.

The cohort was made up of under 800 healthy bone marrow donors. Cohort members were all nominally healthy when sampled, although unrecorded immune exposures were likely present. The donor was CMV seropositive and belonged to the group of 250 to 350 seropositive cohort members. Each donor provided a peripheral blood sample, and peripheral blood mononuclear cells were used for TCR beta sequencing. The Qiagen DNeasy Blood Extraction Kit was used to extract genomic DNA from the blood cell samples. The CDR3 measures 15 amino acids from cysteine to phenylalanine. The entry retains the CDR3 DNA only, 45 bases that are in frame from base 1. The germline V gene (reference sequence) gives CDR1 as MNHEY and CDR2 as SMNVEV. Trimming costs V 1 base and J 0 bases, and their ends lie 4 bases apart.

Material: PBMCs. The chain links TRBV27 with TRBJ2-6, with no reliable assignment of the D segment. This TCR derives from a male donor in good health and CMV-seropositive. In nucleotides, the sequence is TGTGCCAGCAGTTTATTCATCTCTGGGGCCAACGTCCTGACTTTC. The encoded protein is CASSLFISGANVLTF.